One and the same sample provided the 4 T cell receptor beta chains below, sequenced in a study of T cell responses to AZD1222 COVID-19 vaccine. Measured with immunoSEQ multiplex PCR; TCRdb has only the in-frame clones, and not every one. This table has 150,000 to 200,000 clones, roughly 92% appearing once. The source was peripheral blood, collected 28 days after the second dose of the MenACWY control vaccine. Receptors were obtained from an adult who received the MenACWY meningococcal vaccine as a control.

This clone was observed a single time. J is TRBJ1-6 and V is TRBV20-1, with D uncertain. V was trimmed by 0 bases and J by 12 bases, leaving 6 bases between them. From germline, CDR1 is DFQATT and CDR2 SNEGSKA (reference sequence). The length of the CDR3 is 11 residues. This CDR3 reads CSARELLPLHF. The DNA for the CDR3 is TGCAGTGCTAGAGAGCTTTTACCCCTCCACTTT.

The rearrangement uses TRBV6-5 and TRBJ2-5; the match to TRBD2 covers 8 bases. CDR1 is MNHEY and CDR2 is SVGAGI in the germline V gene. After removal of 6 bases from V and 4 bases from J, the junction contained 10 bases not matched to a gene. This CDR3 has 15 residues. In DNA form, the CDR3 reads TGTGCCAGCAGGACCTCGGGAGGGCCGGCAGAGACCCAGTACTTC. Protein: CASRTSGGPAETQYF.

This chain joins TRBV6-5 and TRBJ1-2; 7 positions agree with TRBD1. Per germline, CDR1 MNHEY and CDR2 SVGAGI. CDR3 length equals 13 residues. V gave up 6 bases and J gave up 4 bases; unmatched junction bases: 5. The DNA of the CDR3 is TGTGCCAGCAGCGTCCAGGGGGGCTATGGCTACACCTTC. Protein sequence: CASSVQGGYGYTF.

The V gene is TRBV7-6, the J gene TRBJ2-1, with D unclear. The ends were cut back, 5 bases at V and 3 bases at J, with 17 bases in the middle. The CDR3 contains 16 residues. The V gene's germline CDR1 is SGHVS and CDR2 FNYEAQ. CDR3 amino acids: CASSTPATTIYNEQFF. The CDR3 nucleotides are TGTGCCAGCAGCACCCCGGCTACGACAATCTACAATGAGCAGTTCTTC. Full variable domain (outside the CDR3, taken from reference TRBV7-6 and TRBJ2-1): GAGVSQSPRYKVTKRGQDVALRCDPISGHVSLYWYRQALGQGPEFLTYFNYEAQQDKSGLPNDRFSAERPEGSISTLTIQRTEQRDSAMYRCASSTPATTIYNEQFFGPGTRLTVL.